This entry features one T cell receptor (beta chain) sequence. Its antigen is still unknown. These data originate in a study of T cell repertoires in cytomegalovirus infection. Turning to the study itself: Shared public TCR beta signatures pointed to both CMV infection and a matching HLA type. Study conclusions and caveats: HLA-C-restricted, CMV-specific TCR beta clonotypes were dominant ex vivo. CMV carriers with the relevant HLA were identified by cumulative public TCR beta family frequency.

Each CDR3 protein gets one entry after TCRdb re-called the reads with MiXCR. The repertoire includes over 300,000 distinct CDR3 sequences, around a tenth of them detected once, and 3.5% to 4.5% sits in the top ten. V was clipped by 4 bases and J by 2 bases; unmatched bases: 2. Looked up from germline, CDR1 is SGHNT and CDR2 is YENEEA. This CDR3 has 15 amino acids. The sequence derives from a human donor in good health (CMV status not recorded). Some clones in this sample may be carry-over from other donors' samples. Sequencing was done on a sample of PBMCs. This chain uses TRBV11-3 with TRBJ2-1, with 10 bases fitting TRBD1. The CDR3 nucleotides are TGTGCCAGCAGCTCCGGGACAGGGGCCTACAATGAGCAGTTCTTC. It translates to CASSSGTGAYNEQFF.